This TCR beta chain was documented in a study of CD8 T cells in ankylosing spondylitis. From the 5' RACE reads, TCRdb called clonotypes with MiXCR, one entry per CDR3 protein. Found here are about 130,000 distinct CDR3 sequences, roughly an eighth of them singletons; the top ten hold 3%. The sample holds many counts of this clonotype. This CDR3 has 13 amino acids. Germline V gene data show CDR1 as DFQATT and CDR2 as SNEGSKA (reference sequence). The V and J ends lost 7 bases and 1 base respectively, with 13 bases between them. Sequencing was carried out using blood, either unsorted or a sorted T cell fraction (not recorded which). The receptor was derived from a female donor with ankylosing spondylitis or in good health (not recorded which). The rearrangement links TRBV20-1 to TRBJ1-2; D might be TRBD1 (5 bases). Written as DNA, the CDR3 is TGCAGTGTAGGGGCGGTGAATAACTATGGCTACACCTTC. This sequence encodes CSVGAVNNYGYTF.